The next 16 T cell receptor beta chains were all read from a single sample in a study of blood T cell repertoires in COVID-19. The assay was immunoSEQ multiplex PCR, and TCRdb's table has in-frame clones only and misses some. Among roughly 150,000 clones listed, 85% to 90% were seen once. The sequencing input was peripheral blood. All receptors come from a man in his sixties with active or convalescent COVID-19.

CDR3: CASSSLPGLAGVRDTQYF. DNA for the CDR3: TGTGCCAGCAGTTCCCTCCCAGGGCTAGCGGGGGTGAGAGATACGCAGTATTTT. This chain connects TRBV28 to TRBJ2-3; 10 bases match TRBD2. Germline CDR1 and CDR2: MDHEN and SYDVKM. The CDR3 has 18 residues. J was trimmed by 5 bases and V by 4 bases; bases with no gene match: 15.

The chain uses TRBV4-3 and TRBJ2-2; D is possibly TRBD1 (6 bases). Germline V gives CDR1 LGHNA, CDR2 YSLEER. The CDR3 runs 15 residues. The V end was cut by 0 bases, the J end by 2 bases, with 7 bases between. In DNA form, the CDR3 reads TGCGCCAGCAGCCAAGAAGGGGGAAACACCGGGGAGCTGTTTTTT. This encodes CASSQEGGNTGELFF.

The V and J genes are TRBV7-3 and TRBJ2-3; possibly TRBD1 for D (5 bases). Germline V gene sequence: CDR1 SGHTA, CDR2 FQGTGA. Trimming took 4 bases from V and 6 from J, leaving 11 bases between them. The CDR3 spans 13 residues. Here the CDR3 reads CASSWGHADTQYF. Written as DNA, the CDR3 is TGTGCCAGCAGCTGGGGCCATGCGGATACGCAGTATTTT.

This clone was seen only a few times. V usage is TRBV6-2 or TRBV6-3 and J usage is TRBJ2-3; TRBD2 aligns across 7 bases. CDR3 length equals 16 residues. From germline, CDR1 is MNHEY and CDR2 SVGEGT. V was clipped by 5 bases and J by 5 bases; unmatched bases: 13. The CDR3 is CASSPSGAGARDTQYF. The CDR3 DNA reads TGTGCCAGCAGTCCATCCGGCGCGGGAGCAAGAGATACGCAGTATTTT.

The CDR3 protein is CASSLKAGVWETQYF. CDR3 DNA sequence: TGTGCCAGCAGTTTGAAAGCGGGAGTTTGGGAGACCCAGTACTTC. This sequence joins TRBV7-3 and TRBJ2-5, with 8 bases fitting TRBD2. The V and J ends lost 6 bases and 5 bases, in that order; junction bases with no gene match: 11. The CDR3 sequence is 15 residues long. The germline CDR1 and CDR2 sequences are SGHTA and FQGTGA.

The chain uses TRBV6-4 and TRBJ2-1; TRBD2 matches at 8 bases. Germline CDR1 and CDR2: MRHNA and SNTAGT. J was trimmed by 6 bases and V by 0 bases; bases with no gene match: 10. The CDR3 contains 17 residues. The CDR3 here is CASSDSRGSGTANEQFF. For the CDR3, the DNA is TGTGCCAGCAGTGACTCCCGAGGTAGCGGGACCGCCAATGAGCAGTTCTTC.

The chain couples TRBV5-4 to TRBJ2-7; 10 bases match TRBD2. Germline CDR1 SGHNT, CDR2 YYREEE (reference sequence). The CDR3 contains 17 residues. V was pared by 4 bases and J by 2 bases, with 12 bases of the junction left unmatched. This CDR3 reads CASSLMLTSGTPYEQYF. The CDR3 DNA follows: TGTGCCAGCAGCCTTATGCTTACTAGCGGGACACCCTACGAGCAGTACTTC.

This clone was detected only a few times. V gene TRBV7-6 combines with J gene TRBJ2-3; 12 bases are shared with TRBD2. The J segment lost 4 bases and the V segment lost 5 bases, leaving 7 bases of the junction unmatched. This CDR3 has 16 residues. Germline assignment: CDR1 SGHVS and CDR2 FNYEAQ. CDR3: CASSLGLAGWSDTQYF. The CDR3 coding sequence is TGTGCCAGCAGCCTGGGACTAGCGGGCTGGTCAGATACGCAGTATTTT.

This clone appeared a single time. The chain couples TRBV30 to TRBJ1-5, with 10 bases lining up with TRBD1. The CDR3 runs 14 residues. V shed 0 bases, J shed 9 bases, and the junction held 5 bases outside the gene matches. Germline assignment: CDR1 GTSNPN and CDR2 SVGIG (reference sequence). The CDR3 DNA sequence: TGTGCCTGGAGTGTCCTGGACAGGGGGACGCCCCAGCATTTT. Translation: CAWSVLDRGTPQHF.

J is TRBJ2-4 and V is TRBV27; 10 bases agree with TRBD1. V shed 3 bases, J shed 0 bases, and the junction held 20 bases outside the gene matches. CDR1 is MNHEY, CDR2 SMNVEV, per germline (reference sequence). The CDR3 sequence is 22 residues long. The CDR3 DNA reads TGTGCCAGCAGTTTGGGTACCCCCGCGGGACAGGGGAGGGTTCCAGCCAAAAACATTCAGTACTTC. Translated: CASSLGTPAGQGRVPAKNIQYF.

The J gene is TRBJ1-2, the V gene TRBV6-5; 8 bases are a match to TRBD1. From germline, CDR1 is MNHEY and CDR2 SVGAGI. The CDR3 is 13 residues long. V lost 6 bases and J lost 8; bases outside the gene matches: 8. The CDR3 here is CASSFDRGVGYTF. In nucleotides, the CDR3 is TGTGCCAGCAGCTTCGACAGGGGAGTCGGCTACACCTTC.

The CDR3 nucleotides are TGTGCCAGCAGGGCTACCGGGAGCCATCCTGGCTACACCTTC. Residues: CASRATGSHPGYTF. V usage is TRBV6-5 and J usage is TRBJ1-2; D not certain. CDR1 and CDR2 (germline): MNHEY, SVGAGI. V lost 6 bases and J 7 bases, leaving 18 bases between the germline ends. The CDR3 runs 14 residues.

The chain is built from TRBV5-1 and TRBJ2-5; D unclear. The CDR3 is 13 residues long. V was pared by 4 bases and J by 5 bases, with 12 bases between. Germline loops: CDR1 SGHRS, CDR2 YFSETQ. The CDR3 spells CASSPIPLETQYF. DNA of the CDR3: TGCGCCAGCAGCCCTATCCCTCTGGAGACCCAGTACTTC.

The chain links TRBV6-1 to TRBJ1-2, with TRBD1 matching 8 bases. CDR1 is MNHNS, CDR2 SASEGT, per germline. After removal of 3 bases from V and 3 bases from J, the junction contained 0 bases not matched to a gene. The CDR3 has 13 amino acids. CDR3 amino acids: CASSDRGHYGYTF. CDR3 nucleotide sequence: TGTGCCAGCAGTGACAGGGGGCACTATGGCTACACCTTC.

This clone has a single count. CDR3 amino acids: CATSDLTSEAFF. CDR3 in DNA: TGTGCCACCAGTGATTTGACAAGTGAAGCTTTCTTT. This sequence joins TRBV24-1 and TRBJ1-1; D uncertain. Germline assignment: CDR1 KGHDR and CDR2 SFDVKD. This CDR3 is 12 amino acids long. V lost 0 bases to trimming and J lost 7 bases, with 5 bases between them.

The table lists this clone with a count of one. CDR3 loop: CASSLSTGRRGDTQYF. The CDR3 bases are TGTGCCAGCAGCTTGTCTACAGGGAGAAGGGGAGATACGCAGTATTTT. The chain has TRBV7-9 and TRBJ2-3; D perhaps matches TRBD1 (6 bases). The germline V gene has CDR1 SEHNR and CDR2 FQNEAQ (reference sequence). The CDR3 totals 16 residues. The ends were cut back, 3 bases at V and 5 bases at J, with 18 bases in the middle.